The clone carrying this TCR beta chain appeared once. This entry comes from a study of shared clonotypes between healthy human individuals. Clones were sequenced by immunoSEQ multiplex PCR, and TCRdb holds only the in-frame ones, with some missing. The data contain around 2.1 million clones, roughly 91% of them singletons. The naive CD8 fraction comprised CD45RO-negative cells positively selected for CCR7 and excluded terminally differentiated effector memory CD45RA+ cells. This receptor was identified in a man between 18 and 29 years old in good health. Some clones in this sample may be carry-over from other donors' samples. The sequenced sample consisted of naive CD8+ T cells from PBMCs.

The CDR3 here is CASSYRGENTEAFF. CDR3 sequence (DNA): TGCGCCAGCAGCTACCGCGGGGAGAACACTGAAGCTTTCTTT. This chain uses TRBV5-1 with TRBJ1-1; unclear D gene. Trimming took off 3 bases at V and 1 base at J, with 10 bases between the two ends. Per the germline V gene, CDR1 is SGHRS and CDR2 is YFSETQ. CDR3 length: 14 residues. Drawing the rest from reference TRBV5-1 and TRBJ1-1, the complete variable domain is KAGVTQTPRYLIKTRGQQVTLSCSPISGHRSVSWYQQTPGQGLQFLFEYFSETQRNKGNFPGRFSGRQFSNSRSEMNVSTLELGDSALYLCASSYRGENTEAFFGQGTRLTVV.